This TCR beta chain was sequenced in a study of post-analysis software for immune sequencing data. Overall study: Patients with relapsing-remitting, secondary progressive and progressive-relapsing multiple sclerosis courses were all represented. Points from the study as a whole: Relative to controls, patients with multiple sclerosis showed significantly lower normalized Chao1 diversity. The authors found that F measure strongly co-clustered same-batch samples. Relative to controls, patients had about 5 TRBV segments at higher frequency, with TRBV5-6, TRBV5-1 and TRBV20-1 among these.

The CDR3 spans 13 residues. V was cut by 1 base and J by 2 bases, with 7 bases left in between. Germline V gives CDR1 SGHRS, CDR2 YFSETQ. Remarks on this clonotype: Antigen: not known.

Every TCR beta cDNA library bore unique molecular identifiers. Input amounts of about 0.85 to 10 million T cells were used. These gave roughly 0.5 million cDNA molecules, so each molecule approximated one T cell. In TCRdb, the PCR reads were re-called with MiXCR into one record per CDR3 protein. The sample has roughly 430,000 distinct CDR3 sequences; roughly 38% are singletons. The chain employs TRBV5-1 and TRBJ2-7; D gene uncertain. The sequencing sample was made of blood. The source of this sequence is a girl aged 2-15 years with multiple sclerosis. The chain's CDR3 is CASSLMQPYEQYF. The CDR3 DNA is TGCGCCAGCAGCTTGATGCAGCCCTACGAGCAGTACTTC.